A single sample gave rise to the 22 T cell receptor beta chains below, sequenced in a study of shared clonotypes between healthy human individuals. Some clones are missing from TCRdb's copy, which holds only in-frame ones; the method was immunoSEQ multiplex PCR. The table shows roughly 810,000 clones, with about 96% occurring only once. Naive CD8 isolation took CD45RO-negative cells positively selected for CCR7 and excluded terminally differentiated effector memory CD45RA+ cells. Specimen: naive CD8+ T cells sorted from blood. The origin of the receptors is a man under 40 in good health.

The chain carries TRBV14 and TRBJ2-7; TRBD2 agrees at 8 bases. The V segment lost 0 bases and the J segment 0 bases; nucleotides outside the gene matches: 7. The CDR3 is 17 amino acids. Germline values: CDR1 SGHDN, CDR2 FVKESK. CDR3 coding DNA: TGTGCCAGCAGCCAAGATCCCCCTAGCGGGTTCTCCTACGAGCAGTACTTC. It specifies CASSQDPPSGFSYEQYF.

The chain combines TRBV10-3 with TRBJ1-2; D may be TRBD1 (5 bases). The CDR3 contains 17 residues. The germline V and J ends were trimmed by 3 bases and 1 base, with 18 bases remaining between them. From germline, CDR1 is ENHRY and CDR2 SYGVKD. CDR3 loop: CAISDRGPGNINYGYTF. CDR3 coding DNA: TGTGCCATCAGTGATAGGGGACCAGGGAACATTAACTATGGCTACACCTTC.

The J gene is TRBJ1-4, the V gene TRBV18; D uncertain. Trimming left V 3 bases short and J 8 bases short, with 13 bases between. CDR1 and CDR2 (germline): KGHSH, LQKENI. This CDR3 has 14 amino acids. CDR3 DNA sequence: TGTGCCAGCTCACCCGACTTAAAGCCAGAAAAACTGTTTTTT. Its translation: CASSPDLKPEKLFF.

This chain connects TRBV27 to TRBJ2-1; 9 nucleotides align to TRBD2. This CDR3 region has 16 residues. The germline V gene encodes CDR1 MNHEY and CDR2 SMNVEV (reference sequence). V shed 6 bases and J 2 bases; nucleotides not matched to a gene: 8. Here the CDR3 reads CASRSVGTSTYNEQFF. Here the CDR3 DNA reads TGTGCCAGCAGGTCCGTCGGGACTAGCACCTACAATGAGCAGTTCTTC.

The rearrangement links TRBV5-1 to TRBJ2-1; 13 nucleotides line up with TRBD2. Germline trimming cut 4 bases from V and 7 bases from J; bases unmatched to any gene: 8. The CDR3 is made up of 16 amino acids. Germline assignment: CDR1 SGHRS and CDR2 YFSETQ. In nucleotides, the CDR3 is TGCGCCAGCAGCGATCCCTGGACTAGCGGGAGTAATGAGCAGTTCTTC. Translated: CASSDPWTSGSNEQFF.

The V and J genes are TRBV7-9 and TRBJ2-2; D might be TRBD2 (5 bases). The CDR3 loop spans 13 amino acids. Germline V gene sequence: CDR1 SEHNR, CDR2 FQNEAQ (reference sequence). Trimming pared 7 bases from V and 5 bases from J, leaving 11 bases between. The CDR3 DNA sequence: TGTGCCAGCAACCCGTCGGGGACCGGGGAGCTGTTTTTT. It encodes CASNPSGTGELFF.

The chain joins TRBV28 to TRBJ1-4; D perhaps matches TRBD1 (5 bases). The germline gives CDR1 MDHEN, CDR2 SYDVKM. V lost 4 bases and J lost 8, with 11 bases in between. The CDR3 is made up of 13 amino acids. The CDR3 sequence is CASSSLGAEKLFF. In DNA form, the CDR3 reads TGTGCCAGCAGTTCCCTCGGGGCGGAAAAACTGTTTTTT.

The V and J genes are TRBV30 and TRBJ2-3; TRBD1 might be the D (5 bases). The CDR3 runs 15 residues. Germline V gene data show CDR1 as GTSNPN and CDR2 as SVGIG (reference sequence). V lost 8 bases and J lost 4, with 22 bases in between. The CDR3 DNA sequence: TGTGCCGGATCAGGGATTGGACCCCTCCCAGATACGCAGTATTTT. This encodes CAGSGIGPLPDTQYF.

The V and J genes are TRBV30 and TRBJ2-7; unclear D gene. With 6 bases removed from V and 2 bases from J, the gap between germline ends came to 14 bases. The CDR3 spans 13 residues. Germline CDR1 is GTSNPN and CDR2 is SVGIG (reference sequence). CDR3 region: CACLKGFAYEQYF. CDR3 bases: TGTGCCTGCCTAAAGGGATTCGCCTACGAGCAGTACTTC.

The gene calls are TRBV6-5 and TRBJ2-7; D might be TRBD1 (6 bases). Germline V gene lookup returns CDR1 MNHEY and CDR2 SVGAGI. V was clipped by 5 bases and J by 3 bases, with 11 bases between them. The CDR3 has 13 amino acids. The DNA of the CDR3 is TGTGCCAGCAGTACAGGGTTGGACTACGAGCAGTACTTC. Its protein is CASSTGLDYEQYF.

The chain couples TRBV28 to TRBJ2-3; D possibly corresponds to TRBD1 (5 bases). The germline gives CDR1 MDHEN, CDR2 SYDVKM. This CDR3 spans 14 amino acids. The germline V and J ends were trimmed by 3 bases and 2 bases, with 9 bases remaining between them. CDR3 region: CASSFSQATDTQYF. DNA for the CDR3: TGTGCCAGCAGTTTCTCACAGGCCACAGATACGCAGTATTTT. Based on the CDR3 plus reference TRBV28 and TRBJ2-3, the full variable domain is DVKVTQSSRYLVKRTGEKVFLECVQDMDHENMFWYRQDPGLGLRLIYFSYDVKMKEKGDIPEGYSVSREKKERFSLILESASTNQTSMYLCASSFSQATDTQYFGPGTRLTVL.

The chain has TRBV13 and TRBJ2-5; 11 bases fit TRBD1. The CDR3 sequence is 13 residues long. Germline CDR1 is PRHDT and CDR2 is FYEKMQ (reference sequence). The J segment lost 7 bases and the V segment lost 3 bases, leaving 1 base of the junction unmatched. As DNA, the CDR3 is TGTGCCAGCAGCTTTGGGACAGGGGGGACCCAGTACTTC. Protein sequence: CASSFGTGGTQYF.

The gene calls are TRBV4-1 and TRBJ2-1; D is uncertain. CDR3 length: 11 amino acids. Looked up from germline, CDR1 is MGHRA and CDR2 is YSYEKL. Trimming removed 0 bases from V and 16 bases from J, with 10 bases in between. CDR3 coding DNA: TGCGCCAGCAGCCAAGACCGGATGGTCTTCTTC. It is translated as CASSQDRMVFF.

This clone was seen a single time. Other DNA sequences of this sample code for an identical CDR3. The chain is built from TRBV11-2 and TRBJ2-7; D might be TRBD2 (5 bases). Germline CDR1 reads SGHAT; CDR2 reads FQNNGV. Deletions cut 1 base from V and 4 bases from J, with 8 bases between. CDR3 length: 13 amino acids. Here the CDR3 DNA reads TGTGCCAGCAGCTTAGGGAGGTCTTACGAGCAGTACTTC. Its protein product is CASSLGRSYEQYF.

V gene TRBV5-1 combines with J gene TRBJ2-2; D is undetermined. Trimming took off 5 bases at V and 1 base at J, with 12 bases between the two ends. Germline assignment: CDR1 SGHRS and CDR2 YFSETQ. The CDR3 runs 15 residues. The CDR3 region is CASRSPPQNTGELFF. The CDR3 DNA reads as TGCGCCAGCAGATCCCCCCCCCAGAACACCGGGGAGCTGTTTTTT.

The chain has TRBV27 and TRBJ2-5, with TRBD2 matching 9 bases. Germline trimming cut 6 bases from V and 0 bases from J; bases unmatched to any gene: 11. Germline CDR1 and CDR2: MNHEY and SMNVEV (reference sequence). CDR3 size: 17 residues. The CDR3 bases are TGTGCCAGCAGCCCCCGAACGGGACTAGCTTACCAAGAGACCCAGTACTTC. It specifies CASSPRTGLAYQETQYF.

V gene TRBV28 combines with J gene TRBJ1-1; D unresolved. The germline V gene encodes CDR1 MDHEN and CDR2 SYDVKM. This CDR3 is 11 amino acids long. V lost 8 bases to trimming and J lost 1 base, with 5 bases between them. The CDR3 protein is CASQENTEAFF. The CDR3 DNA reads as TGTGCCAGCCAGGAGAACACTGAAGCTTTCTTT. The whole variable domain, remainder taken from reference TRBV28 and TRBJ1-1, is DVKVTQSSRYLVKRTGEKVFLECVQDMDHENMFWYRQDPGLGLRLIYFSYDVKMKEKGDIPEGYSVSREKKERFSLILESASTNQTSMYLCASQENTEAFFGQGTRLTVV.

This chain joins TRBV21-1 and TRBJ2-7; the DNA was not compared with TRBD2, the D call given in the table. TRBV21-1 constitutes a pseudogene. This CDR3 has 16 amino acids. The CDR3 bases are TGTGCCAGCAGCCTATTACCGGGGGGTAATGACTACGAGCAGTACTTC. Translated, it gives CASSLLPGGNDYEQYF.

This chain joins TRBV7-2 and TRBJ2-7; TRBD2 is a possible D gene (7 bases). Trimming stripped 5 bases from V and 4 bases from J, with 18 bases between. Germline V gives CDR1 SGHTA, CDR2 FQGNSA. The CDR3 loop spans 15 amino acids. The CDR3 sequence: CASSTPPAGAYEQYF. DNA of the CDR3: TGTGCCAGCAGCACCCCCCCCGCGGGGGCATACGAGCAGTACTTC.

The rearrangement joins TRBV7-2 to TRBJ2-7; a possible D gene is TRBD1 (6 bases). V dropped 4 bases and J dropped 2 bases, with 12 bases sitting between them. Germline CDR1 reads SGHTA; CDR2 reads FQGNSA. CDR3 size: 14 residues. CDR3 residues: CASSSQDSPYEQYF. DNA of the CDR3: TGTGCCAGCAGCTCCCAGGACAGCCCCTACGAGCAGTACTTC.

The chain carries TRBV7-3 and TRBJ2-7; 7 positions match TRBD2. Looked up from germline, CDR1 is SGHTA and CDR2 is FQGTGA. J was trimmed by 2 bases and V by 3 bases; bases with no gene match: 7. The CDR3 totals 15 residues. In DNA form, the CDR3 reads TGTGCCAGCAGCTTTGTTAACGGGGGGACCTACGAGCAGTACTTC. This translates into CASSFVNGGTYEQYF.

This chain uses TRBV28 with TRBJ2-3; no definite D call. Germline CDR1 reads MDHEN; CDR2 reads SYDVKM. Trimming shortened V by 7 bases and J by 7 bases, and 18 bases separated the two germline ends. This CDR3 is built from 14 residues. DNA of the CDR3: TGTGCCAGCACCCCGATTTTGGGCCCGAATACGCAGTATTTT. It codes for CASTPILGPNTQYF.